These 11 T cell receptor beta chains were sequenced from one sample in a study of T-cell reconstitution after alpha-beta-depleted transplantation in children. TCRbeta library construction was performed incorporating unique molecular identifiers. TCRdb re-called the PCR reads with MiXCR, one entry per CDR3 protein. The repertoire consists of approximately 400,000 distinct CDR3 sequences, with roughly 16% occurring once and the leading ten covering about 32%. The sample here was PBMCs, mostly from graft donor cells, taken 360 days after TCRalphabeta/CD19-depleted stem cell transplant. These TCRs come from a boy under two years old who had a stem cell transplant for Wiskott-Aldrich syndrome, so the T cells may come from the graft donor.

The V gene is TRBV12-3 or TRBV12-4, the J gene TRBJ2-2, with D tentatively TRBD2 (5 bases). The ends were cut back, 7 bases at V and 11 bases at J, with 20 bases in the middle. The CDR3 runs to 14 residues. This CDR3 is CASTLTEGPSELFF. The CDR3 bases are TGTGCCAGCACCCTTACTGAGGGTCCATCAGAGCTGTTTTTT.

In its sample, this clonotype was seen a few times. DNA of the CDR3: TGTGCCAGCTCGTTGGTGATGTCGGCGGGGACTAATCACGGGTATTTT. Protein sequence: CASSLVMSAGTNHGYF. The chain carries TRBV7-9 and TRBJ2-3, with 7 bases that match TRBD2. Germline V gives CDR1 SEHNR, CDR2 FQNEAQ (reference sequence). J lost 14 bases, V lost 8 bases, and 25 bases had no gene match. The CDR3 is 16 residues long.

This clonotype was picked up a small number of times. The rearrangement joins TRBV6-1 to TRBJ2-1, with D hard to call. With 8 bases removed from V and 2 bases from J, the gap between germline ends came to 13 bases. CDR3 length equals 14 residues. Germline V gives CDR1 MNHNS, CDR2 SASEGT. CDR3 sequence reads: CASGPRLTYNEQFF. The CDR3 region has the DNA TGTGCCAGCGGTCCGCGGTTGACCTACAATGAGCAGTTCTTC.

This clonotype was found a few times. V gene TRBV7-2 combines with J gene TRBJ1-3; a possible D gene is TRBD1 (5 bases). CDR1 SGHTA and CDR2 FQGNSA come from the germline V gene. Deletions cut 4 bases from V and 4 bases from J, with 14 bases between. The CDR3 totals 15 residues. The CDR3 is CASSSTRVPGNTIYF. The DNA for the CDR3 is TGTGCCAGCAGCTCGACCAGGGTACCAGGAAACACCATATATTTT.

The chain's CDR3 is CSVARQGKSPYEQYF. DNA of the CDR3: TGCAGCGTTGCAAGGCAGGGGAAATCCCCCTACGAGCAGTACTTC. The gene calls are TRBV29-1 and TRBJ2-7; tentative D call: TRBD1 (6 bases). The CDR3 consists of 15 residues. CDR1 SQVTM and CDR2 ANQGSEA come from the germline V gene. Trimming took off 4 bases at V and 2 bases at J, with 18 bases between the two ends.

This clonotype occurred a few times. The chain couples TRBV4-1 to TRBJ1-4, with 8 bases fitting TRBD1. V gave up 4 bases and J gave up 4 bases; unmatched junction bases: 5. The CDR3 totals 15 residues. CDR1 and CDR2 (germline): MGHRA, YSYEKL. The CDR3 protein is CASSRLQGVNEKLFF. The DNA of the CDR3 is TGCGCCAGCAGCCGCCTACAGGGGGTTAATGAAAAACTGTTTTTT.

The V gene is TRBV5-1, the J gene TRBJ2-2; TRBD1 agrees at 7 bases. Germline lookup yields CDR1 SGHRS and CDR2 YFSETQ. The CDR3 runs 15 residues. Trimming cost V 4 bases and J 4 bases; bases outside gene matches: 7. CDR3 DNA: TGCGCCAGCAGCCTTGAAGGGACAGCCACCGGGGAGCTGTTTTTT. Its translation is CASSLEGTATGELFF.

This chain joins TRBV20-1 and TRBJ1-5; TRBD1 agrees at 9 bases. V dropped 3 bases and J dropped 6; count of bases not matched to a gene: 12. The CDR3 covers 16 residues. Germline assignment: CDR1 DFQATT and CDR2 SNEGSKA (reference sequence). This chain's CDR3 is CSARLRLDRGSQPQHF. As DNA, the CDR3 is TGCAGTGCTAGGTTAAGATTGGACAGGGGTAGTCAGCCCCAGCATTTT.

This clonotype was seen a few times. The V gene is TRBV4-1, the J gene TRBJ2-5; either TRBD1 or TRBD2 may supply D (5 bases each). V lost 1 base, J lost 5 bases, and 17 bases lay in between. The CDR3 length is 16 residues. Germline CDR1 is MGHRA and CDR2 is YSYEKL. For the CDR3, the DNA is TGCGCCAGCAGCCAAGTTGGGGTGGGGGAATGGGAGACCCAGTACTTC. Amino acids: CASSQVGVGEWETQYF.

V and J are TRBV20-1 and TRBJ2-7, with D uncertain. The CDR3 runs to 15 residues. Per germline, CDR1 DFQATT and CDR2 SNEGSKA (reference sequence). Trimming cost V 6 bases and J 0 bases, with 18 bases left between them. The CDR3 nucleotides read TGCAGTGCAACCGTTCCCCTCGGCGGCTCCTACGAGCAGTACTTC. It is translated as CSATVPLGGSYEQYF.

DNA of the CDR3: TGTGCTAGTGGGACGACAGGGGGCGGGTTTGTCGGGGAGCTGTTTTTT. Encoded protein: CASGTTGGGFVGELFF. The chain employs TRBV12-5 and TRBJ2-2; 10 nucleotides line up with TRBD1. The CDR3 totals 16 residues. The V segment lost 6 bases and the J segment 7 bases; nucleotides outside the gene matches: 11. The germline gives CDR1 LGHNT, CDR2 FRNRAP. Full variable domain (outside the CDR3, taken from reference TRBV12-5 and TRBJ2-2): DARVTQTPRHKVTEMGQEVTMRCQPILGHNTVFWYRQTMMQGLELLAYFRNRAPLDDSGMPKDRFSAEMPDATLATLKIQPSEPRDSAVYFCASGTTGGGFVGELFFGEGSRLTVL.